Below are 7 T cell receptor beta chains sequenced from a single sample in a study of T cells in Graves' hyperthyroidism and ophthalmopathy. The source material, RNA transcripts, was used to amplify TCR beta CDR3 regions. TCR CDR3 regions were first amplified by RT-PCR with HTBI primers. MiXCR, run by TCRdb on the multiplex PCR reads, gives a single entry per CDR3 protein. The data contain some 270,000 distinct CDR3 sequences, approximately 23% of them seen just once; the ten biggest clones take up roughly a third. Sequencing was carried out using blood. Every receptor here comes from a woman between 35 and 50 years old with Graves' ophthalmopathy.

There are many counts of this clonotype. The chain recombines TRBV20-1 with TRBJ2-7; D might be TRBD2 (5 bases). The CDR3 totals 17 residues. From germline, CDR1 is DFQATT and CDR2 SNEGSKA (reference sequence). Trimming left V 6 bases short and J 3 bases short, with 27 bases between. The CDR3 DNA is TGCAGTGCCCTGGGTGGGTGGGTCCAAGGAGGAGGCTACGAGCAGTACTTC. It codes for CSALGGWVQGGGYEQYF.

The chain joins TRBV20-1 to TRBJ2-7; 7 bases fit TRBD2. In germline, CDR1 is DFQATT, CDR2 SNEGSKA (reference sequence). CDR3 length equals 13 residues. In DNA, the CDR3 is TGCAGAGCCGGGCGGGGGACCTTGTACGAGCAGTACTTC. Translated, it gives CRAGRGTLYEQYF.

This chain connects TRBV28 to TRBJ1-1; D unclear. The germline V gene has CDR1 MDHEN and CDR2 SYDVKM. The CDR3 sequence is 13 residues long. V lost 5 bases, J lost 5 bases, and 12 bases lay in between. The CDR3 region has the DNA TGTGCCAGCAGTCCCCGGTATTCGACTGAAGCTTTCTTT. Translating it yields CASSPRYSTEAFF.

This clonotype has only one observation. The V call is TRBV25-1, the J call TRBJ2-7; 10 nucleotides match TRBD2. The ends lost 4 bases at V and 6 bases at J; junction bases unmatched: 6. The V gene's germline CDR1 is MGHDK and CDR2 SYGVNS. This CDR3 is 14 amino acids long. The CDR3 DNA reads TGTGCCAGCAGTGTACCTAGCGGGAGTGGCGAGCAGTACTTC. Protein product: CASSVPSGSGEQYF.

The CDR3, as DNA: TGTGCCAGCAGTTACAAGGCGGAGGGGAACGAGCAGTACTTC. Protein product: CASSYKAEGNEQYF. The chain has TRBV6-5 and TRBJ2-7; D might be TRBD2 (6 bases). The V end was cut by 2 bases, the J end by 5 bases, with 13 bases between. In germline, CDR1 is MNHEY, CDR2 SVGAGI. CDR3 length: 14 residues.

This clonotype was counted many times. The rearrangement joins TRBV27 to TRBJ2-5; 11 nucleotides line up with TRBD1. Germline trimming cut 6 bases from V and 4 bases from J; bases unmatched to any gene: 10. This CDR3 contains 16 residues. Per the germline V gene, CDR1 is MNHEY and CDR2 is SMNVEV (reference sequence). The CDR3 bases are TGTGCCAGCAGCGATCGGGACAGGGGGTTTCGAGAGACCCAGTACTTC. It translates to CASSDRDRGFRETQYF.

Comment on this clonotype: A read error may produce the germline difference seen at one junction end. The V and J genes are TRBV11-2 and TRBJ2-5; 11 nucleotides match TRBD2. Germline loops: CDR1 SGHAT, CDR2 FQNNGV. This CDR3 is 17 amino acids long. In DNA, the CDR3 is TGTGCCAGCAGCTCCCCCGGTCAATTAGCGGGAGGGGAGACTCAGTACTTC. Translation: CASSSPGQLAGGETQYF.